A single sample is the source of the 15 T cell receptor beta chains below, sequenced in a study of cytomegalovirus exposure and HLA in healthy donors. The PCR ran on 60 Vbeta and 13 Jbeta primers. Clones were read by immunoSEQ multiplex PCR, and TCRdb kept only the in-frame ones, dropping some. Its table records about 140,000 clones. The sample was PBMCs. Receptors originate from a woman between 18 and 30 years old in good health and CMV-seronegative.

V gene TRBV6-4 combines with J gene TRBJ1-6, with 8 positions matching TRBD1. CDR1 is MRHNA, CDR2 SNTAGT, per germline. CDR3 length: 14 amino acids. The trim removed 4 bases at V and 9 bases at J, leaving 5 bases unmatched. The CDR3 DNA follows: TGTGCCAGCAGTGTGACAGGGGTTGGTTCACCCCTCCACTTT. Protein product: CASSVTGVGSPLHF.

The chain combines TRBV9 with TRBJ2-1; the match to TRBD1 covers 7 bases. The germline V gene has CDR1 SGDLS and CDR2 YYNGEE. The CDR3 contains 16 residues. Unmatched junction bases numbered 10, after V lost 4 bases and J lost 3 bases. CDR3 sequence (DNA): TGTGCCAGCAGCAACAGACAGGGCGAGCTCTACAATGAGCAGTTCTTC. Translation: CASSNRQGELYNEQFF.

V is TRBV6-4 and J is TRBJ2-2; TRBD2 is a possible D gene (6 bases). V lost 2 bases and J 2 bases, leaving 9 bases between the germline ends. CDR1 MRHNA and CDR2 SNTAGT come from the germline V gene. CDR3 size: 15 residues. The CDR3 sequence is CASSDGGTNTGELFF. The CDR3, as DNA: TGTGCCAGCAGTGACGGCGGGACTAACACCGGGGAGCTGTTTTTT.

This rearrangement joins TRBV5-1 to TRBJ2-2; TRBD2 matches at 9 bases. This CDR3 has 18 residues. V dropped 1 base and J dropped 1; count of bases not matched to a gene: 8. Germline V gene data show CDR1 as SGHRS and CDR2 as YFSETQ. The CDR3 reads CASSLFSLAGLNTGELFF. In nucleotides, the CDR3 is TGCGCCAGCAGCTTGTTTAGCCTAGCGGGGTTGAACACCGGGGAGCTGTTTTTT.

The rearrangement links TRBV28 to TRBJ1-5, with 7 nucleotides matching TRBD1. V was pared by 7 bases and J by 0 bases, with 6 bases of the junction left unmatched. Germline CDR1 is MDHEN and CDR2 is SYDVKM. CDR3 length equals 15 residues. This chain's CDR3 is CASTKYRGSNQPQHF. The CDR3 coding sequence is TGTGCCAGCACCAAATACAGGGGTAGCAATCAGCCCCAGCATTTT.

The chain recombines TRBV27 with TRBJ2-1, with TRBD1 matching over 7 bases. CDR1 is MNHEY, CDR2 SMNVEV, per germline (reference sequence). This CDR3 is 13 amino acids long. Trimming removed 2 bases from V and 7 bases from J; junction bases left unmatched: 2. The DNA of the CDR3 is TGTGCCAGCAGTTTAACAGGGGAGAATGAGCAGTTCTTC. The encoded protein is CASSLTGENEQFF.

This chain joins TRBV6-1 and TRBJ2-1, with 9 bases that match TRBD2. CDR1 is MNHNS and CDR2 is SASEGT in the germline V gene. With 6 bases clipped from V and 13 bases from J, the junction kept 10 bases outside the gene matches. There are 13 residues in the CDR3. The CDR3 sequence: CASRTSGLAGQFF. The CDR3, as DNA: TGTGCCAGCAGGACTTCCGGGCTAGCGGGACAGTTCTTC.

V and J are TRBV25-1 and TRBJ2-1; 12 bases map to TRBD2. Germline assignment: CDR1 MGHDK and CDR2 SYGVNS. The CDR3 totals 16 residues. J lost 7 bases, V lost 6 bases, and 10 bases had no gene match. The DNA for the CDR3 is TGTGCCAGCAGCCGCCTGACTAGCGGGAGAGGTAATGAGCAGTTCTTC. Translating it yields CASSRLTSGRGNEQFF.

To note about this clone: Additional DNA sequences in this sample encode the identical CDR3. This sequence joins TRBV5-4 and TRBJ2-5, with TRBD1 matching over 8 bases. Germline V CDR1 and CDR2: SGHNT, YYREEE (reference sequence). V shed 2 bases and J 4 bases; nucleotides not matched to a gene: 7. The CDR3 contains 15 residues. CDR3 nucleotide sequence: TGTGCCAGCAGCTTCGGGGACAGGTCACGAGAGACCCAGTACTTC. This gives the protein CASSFGDRSRETQYF.

The chain has TRBV6-1 and TRBJ2-5; 10 bases agree with TRBD1. The germline V gene encodes CDR1 MNHNS and CDR2 SASEGT. Unmatched junction bases numbered 8, after V lost 0 bases and J lost 4 bases. CDR3 length equals 17 residues. The CDR3 DNA reads as TGTGCCAGCAGTGAAGCGGACAGGGGGGAGAGGTTAGAGACCCAGTACTTC. This sequence encodes CASSEADRGERLETQYF.

The rearrangement links TRBV2 to TRBJ2-1; 11 bases are a match to TRBD2. V was pared by 5 bases and J by 6 bases, with 6 bases of the junction left unmatched. This CDR3 has 15 amino acids. CDR1 is SNHLY and CDR2 is FYNNEI in the germline V gene. CDR3 amino acids: CASSPGLAALNEQFF. In nucleotides, the CDR3 is TGTGCCAGCAGTCCGGGACTAGCGGCCCTCAATGAGCAGTTCTTC.

The chain carries TRBV4-1 and TRBJ2-7, with 13 bases that match TRBD2. CDR1 is MGHRA, CDR2 YSYEKL, per germline. J was trimmed by 2 bases and V by 0 bases; bases with no gene match: 16. There are 21 residues in the CDR3. The CDR3 bases are TGCGCCAGCAGCCAAGATCCCCCCACTAGCGGGAGGGCCAAGGGGCCCTACGAGCAGTACGTC. Amino acids: CASSQDPPTSGRAKGPYEQYV.

The chain recombines TRBV10-2 with TRBJ2-1; 9 bases align to TRBD2. CDR1 and CDR2 (germline): WSHSY, SAAADI. J was trimmed by 5 bases and V by 8 bases; bases with no gene match: 10. The CDR3 runs to 15 residues. The CDR3 reads CASRVAGGPDNEQFF. CDR3 nucleotides: TGCGCCAGCCGGGTGGCGGGAGGGCCAGACAATGAGCAGTTCTTC.

The gene calls are TRBV4-1 and TRBJ1-5; no firm D call. Germline CDR1 is MGHRA and CDR2 is YSYEKL. The CDR3 runs to 16 residues. The V gene lost 4 bases and the J gene lost 1 base, with 14 bases spanning the gap. In DNA, the CDR3 is TGCGCCAGCAGCCGCGGTCGGGGTTTAAGCAATCAGCCCCAGCATTTT. Amino acids: CASSRGRGLSNQPQHF.

This rearrangement joins TRBV27 to TRBJ1-2, with D uncertain. The CDR3 is made up of 13 amino acids. Germline lookup yields CDR1 MNHEY and CDR2 SMNVEV (reference sequence). V dropped 6 bases and J dropped 3 bases, with 11 bases sitting between them. CDR3 loop: CASRAGSYYGYTF. CDR3 DNA: TGTGCCAGCAGGGCGGGCAGCTACTATGGCTACACCTTC.